The 29 T cell receptor beta chains below all came from one sample that was sequenced in a study of shared T cell receptors in the human thymus. This table comes from immunoSEQ multiplex PCR, and its TCRdb copy is limited to in-frame clones, with some not included. The table records some 700,000 clones, approximately 85% of them present only once. These data were likewise used in another study, on human thymus T cells.

What was sequenced was thymocytes. These receptors were collected from a girl under two years old with a congenital heart defect.

The chain couples TRBV10-3 to TRBJ1-2; D gene ambiguous. V dropped 6 bases and J dropped 4 bases, with 15 bases sitting between them. Per the germline V gene, CDR1 is ENHRY and CDR2 is SYGVKD. This CDR3 region has 14 residues. The DNA of the CDR3 is TGTGCCATCAGCAGTGAGGGATTGGGCTATGGCTACACCTTC. It encodes CAISSEGLGYGYTF.

The chain carries TRBV15 and TRBJ2-3; TRBD2 matches 10 bases. The germline V gene encodes CDR1 LNHNV and CDR2 YYDKDF (reference sequence). With V trimmed by 0 bases and J by 0 bases, 6 bases remained unmatched. The CDR3 covers 18 residues. In DNA form, the CDR3 reads TGTGCCACCAGCAGAGAGGTAGCGGGGGGCGCTAGCACAGATACGCAGTATTTT. It specifies CATSREVAGGASTDTQYF.

The chain joins TRBV7-6 to TRBJ1-4; 8 nucleotides agree with TRBD1. V dropped 5 bases and J dropped 4; count of bases not matched to a gene: 15. Looked up from germline, CDR1 is SGHVS and CDR2 is FNYEAQ. The CDR3 spans 18 residues. The CDR3 is CASSRKQGAATFNEKLFF. For the CDR3, the DNA is TGTGCCAGCAGCCGTAAGCAGGGGGCAGCAACCTTTAATGAAAAACTGTTTTTT.

V usage is TRBV23-1 and J usage is TRBJ1-1; TRBD1 might be the D (5 bases). TRBV23-1 falls under the ORF class, with uncertain function. The CDR3 is made up of 14 amino acids. V dropped 1 base and J dropped 3 bases, with 9 bases sitting between them. The CDR3 here is CASSQFGGYTEAFF. The CDR3 DNA reads TGCGCCAGCAGTCAATTCGGGGGGTACACTGAAGCTTTCTTT.

The chain carries TRBV2 and TRBJ1-2, with a weak D call TRBD1 (5 bases). Trimming removed 4 bases from V and 3 bases from J, with 24 bases in between. The germline CDR1 and CDR2 sequences are SNHLY and FYNNEI. The CDR3 has 18 amino acids. The CDR3 DNA sequence: TGTGCCAGCAGTGGCGGGGGATCCTTTTTTTTATTCCACTATGGCTACACCTTC. This encodes CASSGGGSFFLFHYGYTF.

There are a few counts of this clone. The V gene is TRBV11-2, the J gene TRBJ2-7; D perhaps matches TRBD2 (6 bases). Trimming took off 5 bases at V and 2 bases at J, with 16 bases between the two ends. CDR1 and CDR2 (germline): SGHAT, FQNNGV. This CDR3 has 15 residues. Here the CDR3 reads CASSPLRRAAYEQYF. The CDR3, as DNA: TGTGCCAGCAGCCCCCTTCGGAGGGCCGCCTACGAGCAGTACTTC.

The chain carries TRBV7-8 and TRBJ2-3; D may be TRBD2 (6 bases). CDR1 and CDR2 (germline): SGHVS, FQNEAQ. The CDR3 is made up of 14 amino acids. Deletions cut 2 bases from V and 4 bases from J, with 10 bases between. Here the CDR3 reads CASSLRGMPDTQYF. The CDR3, as DNA: TGTGCCAGCAGCTTACGGGGGATGCCAGATACGCAGTATTTT.

V gene TRBV7-9 combines with J gene TRBJ2-7; the match to TRBD1 covers 8 bases. Germline V gene sequence: CDR1 SEHNR, CDR2 FQNEAQ (reference sequence). The CDR3 covers 16 residues. The trim removed 4 bases at V and 3 bases at J, leaving 11 bases unmatched. The CDR3 bases are TGTGCCAGCAGCTCCTCGGGGACAGGTCCCGACTACGAGCAGTACTTC. Protein: CASSSSGTGPDYEQYF.

This clone came up a few times. The rearrangement uses TRBV29-1 and TRBJ1-2; D may be TRBD1 (5 bases). Looked up from germline, CDR1 is SQVTM and CDR2 is ANQGSEA. This CDR3 has 13 amino acids. V was pared by 6 bases and J by 7 bases, with 18 bases between. For the CDR3, the DNA is TGCAGCGTCTGCGGGGGGGTTAGGAGTGGCTACACCTTC. Amino acids: CSVCGGVRSGYTF.

The J gene is TRBJ1-3, the V gene TRBV7-9, with 8 bases lining up with TRBD1. The length of the CDR3 is 13 residues. Germline CDR1 is SEHNR and CDR2 is FQNEAQ (reference sequence). V gave up 7 bases and J gave up 8 bases; unmatched junction bases: 7. This CDR3 is CASTQGARDTIYF. CDR3 bases: TGTGCCAGCACTCAGGGGGCGCGGGACACCATATATTTT.

This clone was found once. The chain has TRBV4-3 and TRBJ2-6; D remains unclear. The germline gives CDR1 LGHNA, CDR2 YSLEER. This CDR3 region has 15 residues. Trimming took off 3 bases at V and 2 bases at J, with 8 bases between the two ends. The CDR3 reads CASSQSVAGANVLTF. CDR3 in DNA: TGCGCCAGCAGCCAGTCCGTAGCTGGGGCCAACGTCCTGACTTTC.

The chain is built from TRBV28 and TRBJ1-6, with a possible D match to TRBD1 (5 bases). CDR3 length: 15 residues. Trimming stripped 2 bases from V and 10 bases from J, with 15 bases between. The germline V gene encodes CDR1 MDHEN and CDR2 SYDVKM. The CDR3 region is CASSLGPQGFSPLHF. The CDR3 DNA is TGTGCCAGCAGTTTAGGTCCCCAGGGTTTCTCACCCCTCCACTTT.

This clone was observed a few times. The V and J genes are TRBV28 and TRBJ2-2; 9 nucleotides align to TRBD1. Germline V lookup: CDR1 MDHEN, CDR2 SYDVKM. V was clipped by 1 base and J by 4 bases; unmatched bases: 10. The CDR3 length is 18 residues. The CDR3 loop is CASSLSWDRVNGTGELFF. CDR3 in DNA: TGTGCCAGCAGTTTATCCTGGGACAGGGTCAATGGCACCGGGGAGCTGTTTTTT.

A word on this clone: A read error may account for a junction end that differs from germline. V is TRBV6-1 and J is TRBJ1-5; 8 bases agree with TRBD1. Germline V gene data show CDR1 as MNHNS and CDR2 as SASEGT. The CDR3 totals 16 residues. The CDR3 nucleotides are TGTGCCAGCAGAGAAGCTCAGGGGGCGCGGATTCAGCCCCAGCATTTT. Residues: CASREAQGARIQPQHF.

The V gene is TRBV25-1, the J gene TRBJ1-2; TRBD1 matches at 9 bases. Germline trimming cut 2 bases from V and 8 bases from J; bases unmatched to any gene: 9. This CDR3 is built from 15 residues. Germline V lookup: CDR1 MGHDK, CDR2 SYGVNS. The DNA for the CDR3 is TGTGCCAGCAGTGAAGAACTACAGGGGGCTAAAGGCTACACCTTC. The encoded protein is CASSEELQGAKGYTF.

This chain uses TRBV7-8 with TRBJ1-4, with 7 bases identical to TRBD1. Trimming removed 5 bases from V and 5 bases from J; junction bases left unmatched: 17. Germline CDR1 is SGHVS and CDR2 is FQNEAQ. This CDR3 is built from 18 residues. The CDR3 bases are TGTGCCAGCAGCCCAGTTACCCCCGGGGACAGTACGAATGAAAAACTGTTTTTT. This sequence encodes CASSPVTPGDSTNEKLFF.

The chain uses TRBV27 and TRBJ1-4; TRBD1 aligns across 8 bases. CDR1 is MNHEY, CDR2 SMNVEV, per germline (reference sequence). The CDR3 length is 16 residues. With 6 bases clipped from V and 7 bases from J, the junction kept 13 bases outside the gene matches. CDR3 loop: CASSPSRTGNVEKLFF. As DNA, the CDR3 is TGTGCCAGCAGCCCAAGCCGGACAGGGAATGTTGAAAAACTGTTTTTT.

This clone was counted a single time. The V and J genes are TRBV10-3 and TRBJ2-3; D possibly corresponds to TRBD1 (6 bases). The ends were cut back, 2 bases at V and 2 bases at J, with 11 bases in the middle. Germline V gene lookup returns CDR1 ENHRY and CDR2 SYGVKD. The CDR3 sequence is 15 residues long. The CDR3 coding sequence is TGTGCCATCAGTGAGGGACAGCGATACACAGATACGCAGTATTTT. Translating it yields CAISEGQRYTDTQYF.

The chain combines TRBV11-2 with TRBJ2-7; D may be TRBD2 (7 bases). V lost 5 bases to trimming and J lost 3 bases, with 17 bases between them. The CDR3 runs 15 residues. The V gene's germline CDR1 is SGHAT and CDR2 FQNNGV. CDR3 region: CASSGKGGGSYEQYF. The DNA of the CDR3 is TGTGCCAGCAGCGGGAAGGGGGGGGGAAGCTACGAGCAGTACTTC.

The chain links TRBV7-2 to TRBJ2-2; TRBD1 might be the D (5 bases). The V gene lost 5 bases and the J gene lost 5 bases, with 15 bases spanning the gap. Looked up from germline, CDR1 is SGHTA and CDR2 is FQGNSA. There are 15 residues in the CDR3. The CDR3 spells CASSHPSTETGELFF. In DNA, the CDR3 is TGTGCCAGCAGCCACCCCTCGACAGAAACCGGGGAGCTGTTTTTT.

This chain uses TRBV6-5 with TRBJ1-1; TRBD1 matches 9 bases. The junction had 12 bases not matched to a gene; V was cut back by 6 bases and J by 7 bases. CDR1 is MNHEY, CDR2 SVGAGI, per germline. This CDR3 has 15 residues. This chain's CDR3 is CASSSTYRGPDEAFF. CDR3 bases: TGTGCCAGCAGCTCCACCTACAGGGGGCCCGATGAAGCTTTCTTT.

V is TRBV27 and J is TRBJ2-1, with 7 bases identical to TRBD2. The CDR3 has 13 amino acids. The germline gives CDR1 MNHEY, CDR2 SMNVEV (reference sequence). Trimming removed 5 bases from V and 5 bases from J; junction bases left unmatched: 3. This chain's CDR3 is CASSPTSDNEQFF. The CDR3 nucleotides are TGTGCCAGCAGTCCTACTAGCGACAATGAGCAGTTCTTC.

This sequence joins TRBV5-1 and TRBJ2-7, with 8 bases lining up with TRBD1. The CDR3 is 17 residues long. The germline gives CDR1 SGHRS, CDR2 YFSETQ. J was trimmed by 0 bases and V by 4 bases; bases with no gene match: 12. The CDR3 region has the DNA TGCGCCAGCAGCGGGGAAGACAGGGGCAAGAGCTCCTACGAGCAGTACTTC. As protein: CASSGEDRGKSSYEQYF. Full variable domain (missing parts from reference TRBV5-1 and TRBJ2-7): KAGVTQTPRYLIKTRGQQVTLSCSPISGHRSVSWYQQTPGQGLQFLFEYFSETQRNKGNFPGRFSGRQFSNSRSEMNVSTLELGDSALYLCASSGEDRGKSSYEQYFGPGTRLTVT.

This chain joins TRBV5-6 and TRBJ2-5, with D possibly being TRBD2 (6 bases). CDR3 length: 16 residues. CDR1 SGHDT and CDR2 YYEEEE come from the germline V gene. The V gene lost 2 bases and the J gene lost 5 bases, with 19 bases spanning the gap. In nucleotides, the CDR3 is TGTGCCAGCAGCTTCCTTGTCCGGAGGGGTCGGGAGACCCAGTACTTC. It is translated as CASSFLVRRGRETQYF.

V gene TRBV4-1 combines with J gene TRBJ2-2, with 7 nucleotides matching TRBD1. Trimming removed 0 bases from V and 6 bases from J; junction bases left unmatched: 4. The length of the CDR3 is 15 residues. Germline V gene lookup returns CDR1 MGHRA and CDR2 YSYEKL. CDR3 DNA: TGCGCCAGCAGCCAAGATCGCCAGGGGGCCGGGGAGCTGTTTTTT. Translating it yields CASSQDRQGAGELFF.

The V gene is TRBV4-3, the J gene TRBJ1-1, with TRBD1 matching 7 bases. The length of the CDR3 is 14 residues. V dropped 5 bases and J dropped 2; count of bases not matched to a gene: 5. CDR1 and CDR2 from the germline V gene are LGHNA and YSLEER. The CDR3 DNA reads as TGCGCCAGCAGCGCCCCAGGGGGTAACACTGAAGCTTTCTTT. It specifies CASSAPGGNTEAFF.

The V call is TRBV25-1, the J call TRBJ2-2, with 11 bases fitting TRBD2. This CDR3 spans 15 amino acids. Germline trimming cut 4 bases from V and 6 bases from J; bases unmatched to any gene: 4. Germline CDR1 MGHDK, CDR2 SYGVNS. CDR3 amino acids: CASSGSGGAAGELFF. The CDR3, as DNA: TGTGCCAGCAGTGGTAGCGGGGGGGCCGCCGGGGAGCTGTTTTTT. The full variable domain, completed using reference TRBV25-1 and TRBJ2-2, is EADIYQTPRYLVIGTGKKITLECSQTMGHDKMYWYQQDPGMELHLIHYSYGVNSTEKGDLSSESTVSRIRTEHFPLTLESARPSHTSQYLCASSGSGGAAGELFFGEGSRLTVL.

The chain combines TRBV6-1 with TRBJ2-2, with a tentative D call TRBD1 (6 bases). The CDR3 extends over 13 amino acids. Germline V gene lookup returns CDR1 MNHNS and CDR2 SASEGT. Trimming shortened V by 11 bases and J by 3 bases, and 13 bases separated the two germline ends. Here the CDR3 DNA reads TGTGCCGGAAGGCCAGGGGACACCGGGGAGCTGTTTTTT. Translation: CAGRPGDTGELFF.

This chain joins TRBV28 and TRBJ1-6; TRBD1 is a possible D gene (6 bases). V lost 3 bases and J lost 0, with 12 bases in between. This CDR3 is 17 amino acids long. CDR1 and CDR2 from the germline V gene are MDHEN and SYDVKM. DNA of the CDR3: TGTGCCAGCAGTTTCGGGCAGGGGAGCTCCTATAATTCACCCCTCCACTTT. This translates into CASSFGQGSSYNSPLHF.